This T cell receptor (beta chain) was sequenced during a study of metastatic and nonmetastatic thyroid tumors. The entire patient cohort was treatment-naive prior to thyroid surgery. TCRdb reprocessed the PCR reads via MiXCR. The table lists about 31,000 clones, 15% to 20% of them singletons. Between the trimmed V and J ends, which lost 2 bases and 6 bases, there was a span of 5 bases. Per the germline V gene, CDR1 is MNHEY and CDR2 is SVGEGT. This CDR3 is built from 11 residues. This clone was seen a handful of times. This chain links TRBV6-2 or TRBV6-3 with TRBJ2-7, with no clear D. The sample was blood. The source is a female donor with papillary thyroid cancer or a benign thyroid nodule (not recorded which). Some clones in this sample may be carry-over from other donors' samples. CDR3 coding DNA: TGTGCCAGCAGTTACGGTGTCGAGCAGTACTTC. Its protein product is CASSYGVEQYF.